This TCR beta chain was identified in a study of blood T cell repertoires in COVID-19. Profiling relied on immunoSEQ multiplex PCR, and the TCRdb table lists in-frame clones only, not all of them. The sample holds 210,000 or so clones, 65% to 90% seen once. From germline, CDR1 is SQVTM and CDR2 ANQGSEA. V dropped 0 bases and J dropped 10; count of bases not matched to a gene: 9. The CDR3 is made up of 15 amino acids. This receptor was identified in a woman in her forties or fifties with acute COVID-19. Sample: PBMCs or T cells enriched from blood (not recorded which). The chain has TRBV29-1 and TRBJ1-4; 9 bases match TRBD1. CDR3: CSVEEPGTGKGKLFF. CDR3 nucleotides: TGCAGCGTTGAAGAACCCGGGACAGGGAAGGGAAAACTGTTTTTT.